A selection of T cell receptor beta chains follows, all from one sample in a study of CD8 T cells in Susac syndrome. Using its own MiXCR run on the immunoSEQ multiplex PCR reads, TCRdb lists one record per CDR3 protein. The data show 70,000 to 85,000 distinct CDR3 sequences, with approximately 96% seen just once and 0.41% held by the top ten. Sequencing was carried out using CD8+ T cells from PBMCs. The receptors originated from a human donor with Susac syndrome. CDR3s include the opening cysteine and the closing phenylalanine or tryptophan. Each record gives: clone size, V gene, D gene, J gene, CDR3 protein, CDR3 DNA. A D gene is named only where the DNA matches it firmly. Clone size is not always given. Where it is, it says once, few, many or a class for expanded clones.

-	TRBV20-1	-	TRBJ2-3	CSAPRNERELITDTQYF	TGCAGTGCTCCCCGGAACGAGAGAGAATTGATAACAGATACGCAGTATTTT
-	TRBV20-1	-	TRBJ2-1	CRRGGVNEQFF	TGCAGGAGGGGCGGTGTCAATGAGCAGTTCTTC
few	TRBV29-1	-	TRBJ1-5	CSVATETNQPQHF	TGCAGCGTTGCGACAGAGACAAATCAGCCCCAGCATTTT
-	TRBV7-9	TRBD2	TRBJ2-7	CASSKPSGSYEQYF	TGTGCCAGCAGCAAGCCTAGCGGATCCTACGAGCAGTACTTC
once	TRBV28	TRBD1	TRBJ2-3	CASSGPGQITDTQYF	TGTGCCAGCAGTGGGCCGGGACAGATCACAGATACGCAGTATTTT
once	TRBV4-3	-	TRBJ2-5	CASSQGTAGYQETQYF	TGCGCCAGCAGCCAAGGGACGGCTGGGTACCAAGAGACCCAGTACTTC
-	TRBV5-1	-	TRBJ1-1	CASSLSGTNTEAFF	TGCGCCAGCAGCTTATCAGGGACGAACACTGAAGCTTTCTTT
-	TRBV6-2/TRBV6-3	-	TRBJ2-7	CASLPGAVRGYEQYF	TGTGCCAGTCTCCCCGGGGCAGTTCGGGGCTACGAGCAGTACTTC
-	TRBV14	-	TRBJ1-2	CASSQVRHPEDGYTF	TGTGCCAGCAGCCAAGTTCGCCACCCAGAAGATGGCTACACCTTC
-	TRBV30	-	TRBJ1-5	CAFQVGAGQPQHF	TGTGCCTTCCAGGTGGGGGCGGGTCAGCCCCAGCATTTT
-	TRBV30	TRBD2	TRBJ2-7	CAWSKGGLPYEQYF	TGTGCCTGGAGTAAGGGAGGGCTCCCCTACGAGCAGTACTTC
-	TRBV20-1	-	TRBJ2-7	CSARETGPAGEYF	TGCAGTGCTAGGGAGACAGGTCCCGCAGGAGAGTACTTC
-	TRBV29-1	-	TRBJ2-3	CSVASGKLGGDTQYF	TGCAGCGTTGCGAGCGGGAAACTAGGGGGGGATACGCAGTATTTT
-	TRBV6-2/TRBV6-3	-	TRBJ2-1	CASSYPDEQFF	TGTGCCAGCAGTTACCCGGATGAGCAGTTCTTC
-	TRBV29-1	-	TRBJ2-7	CSVEGGGGGDPYEQYF	TGCAGCGTTGAAGGAGGGGGGGGCGGGGACCCCTACGAGCAGTACTTC
once	TRBV7-2	-	TRBJ2-7	CASSLATARFPSYEQYF	TGTGCCAGCAGCTTAGCCACAGCACGATTCCCCTCCTACGAGCAGTACTTC
-	TRBV4-3	-	TRBJ2-1	CASSQDGSYNEQFF	TGCGCCAGCAGCCAAGATGGCTCCTACAATGAGCAGTTCTTC
-	TRBV9	TRBD1	TRBJ2-5	CASSANRDSETQYF	TGTGCCAGCAGCGCCAACCGGGACAGCGAGACCCAGTACTTC
-	TRBV5-4	-	TRBJ2-5	CASSPLPRETQYF	TGTGCCAGCAGCCCCCTCCCTCGAGAGACCCAGTACTTC
-	TRBV2	-	TRBJ2-7	CASGGTALKQQYF	TGTGCCAGCGGCGGGACAGCCCTAAAACAGCAGTACTTC
once	TRBV27	-	TRBJ2-3	CASSLDGGQDTQYF	TGTGCCAGCAGTTTAGATGGGGGACAAGATACGCAGTATTTT
-	TRBV11-2	-	TRBJ2-5	CASSPSMEETQYF	TGTGCCAGCAGCCCTTCGATGGAAGAGACCCAGTACTTC
-	TRBV6-5	-	TRBJ2-1	CASSYVASSYNEQFF	TGTGCCAGCAGTTACGTCGCCAGCTCCTACAATGAGCAGTTCTTC
-	TRBV29-1	-	TRBJ2-1	CSVWGLDWPEQFF	TGCAGCGTTTGGGGGTTAGATTGGCCTGAGCAGTTCTTC
-	TRBV20-1	-	TRBJ2-5	CSARVSVETQYF	TGCAGTGCTAGGGTTAGCGTGGAGACCCAGTACTTC
-	TRBV13	TRBD1	TRBJ1-2	CASSLGQGYYGYTF	TGTGCCAGCAGCCTCGGACAGGGGTACTATGGCTACACCTTC
-	TRBV19	-	TRBJ1-1	CASSTAGNTEAFF	TGTGCCAGTTCGACAGCGGGGAACACTGAAGCTTTCTTT
once	TRBV20-1	-	TRBJ1-5	CSARPGPVNSNQPQHF	TGCAGTGCTAGGCCGGGTCCAGTAAATAGCAATCAGCCCCAGCATTTT
-	TRBV10-3	-	TRBJ2-1	CAISEDNEQFF	TGTGCCATCAGTGAAGACAATGAGCAGTTCTTC
-	TRBV7-6	TRBD2	TRBJ2-2	CASSLRSGVTGELFF	TGTGCCAGCAGCTTAAGGAGCGGGGTGACCGGGGAGCTGTTTTTT
-	TRBV20-1	-	TRBJ1-5	CSARDLRDFSNQPQHF	TGCAGTGCTAGAGATTTGCGGGACTTCAGCAATCAGCCCCAGCATTTT
-	TRBV20-1	TRBD2	TRBJ2-7	CSARDRTSGTIYEQYF	TGCAGTGCTAGAGATCGGACTAGCGGGACTATCTACGAGCAGTACTTC
-	TRBV30	-	TRBJ2-5	CAWSPDSEETQYF	TGTGCCTGGAGTCCGGACAGCGAGGAGACCCAGTACTTC
-	TRBV7-3	-	TRBJ1-1	CASSEEVGGTEAFF	TGTGCCAGCAGCGAGGAGGTTGGGGGGACTGAAGCTTTCTTT
-	TRBV9	TRBD2	TRBJ2-7	CASSVGSGNTYEQYF	TGTGCCAGCAGCGTAGGAAGCGGGAACACCTACGAGCAGTACTTC
once	TRBV11-1	TRBD1	TRBJ1-1	CASSLTPYGTGDDTEAFF	TGTGCCAGCAGCTTAACCCCTTACGGGACAGGGGATGACACTGAAGCTTTCTTT
-	TRBV2	-	TRBJ2-4	CASSIGHLAGNIQYF	TGTGCCAGCAGCATAGGACACCTCGCCGGCAACATTCAGTACTTC
-	TRBV3-1	-	TRBJ2-5	CASSQPKLYQETQYF	TGTGCCAGCAGCCAACCTAAGTTGTACCAAGAGACCCAGTACTTC
-	TRBV15	TRBD1	TRBJ1-2	CATSRDDRGNYGYTF	TGTGCCACCAGCAGAGATGACAGGGGAAACTATGGCTACACCTTC
-	TRBV9	-	TRBJ1-1	CASSGGSGSTQAFF	TGTGCCAGCAGCGGCGGATCGGGGTCCACGCAAGCTTTCTTT
-	TRBV20-1	-	TRBJ2-7	CSATDTGSAYEQYF	TGCAGTGCTACTGACACAGGGTCGGCCTACGAGCAGTACTTC
-	TRBV28	-	TRBJ2-7	CASSLGGRDEQYF	TGTGCCAGCAGTTTGGGGGGGCGGGACGAGCAGTACTTC
-	TRBV20-1	-	TRBJ2-7	CSARGPQASRTYEQYF	TGCAGTGCTAGAGGACCGCAGGCTTCACGAACCTACGAGCAGTACTTC
-	TRBV7-2	-	TRBJ2-2	CASSFLGELFF	TGTGCCAGCAGCTTTCTCGGGGAGCTGTTTTTT
-	TRBV7-9	TRBD2	TRBJ2-1	CAGSRAGADEQFF	TGTGCCGGCTCGAGAGCGGGAGCTGATGAGCAGTTCTTC
-	TRBV20-1	TRBD1	TRBJ1-6	CSAREDRDYSPLHF	TGCAGTGCTAGAGAGGACAGGGATTATTCACCCCTCCACTTT
-	TRBV4-2	-	TRBJ1-2	CASSQEVQGWSGYTF	TGTGCCAGCAGCCAAGAGGTCCAGGGATGGAGTGGCTACACCTTC
-	TRBV13	-	TRBJ2-1	CASSLESRAEQFF	TGTGCCAGCAGCTTAGAGAGTAGAGCTGAGCAGTTCTTC
-	TRBV27	-	TRBJ1-5	CASSFGGVHQPQHF	TGTGCCAGCAGTTTTGGAGGGGTCCATCAGCCCCAGCATTTT